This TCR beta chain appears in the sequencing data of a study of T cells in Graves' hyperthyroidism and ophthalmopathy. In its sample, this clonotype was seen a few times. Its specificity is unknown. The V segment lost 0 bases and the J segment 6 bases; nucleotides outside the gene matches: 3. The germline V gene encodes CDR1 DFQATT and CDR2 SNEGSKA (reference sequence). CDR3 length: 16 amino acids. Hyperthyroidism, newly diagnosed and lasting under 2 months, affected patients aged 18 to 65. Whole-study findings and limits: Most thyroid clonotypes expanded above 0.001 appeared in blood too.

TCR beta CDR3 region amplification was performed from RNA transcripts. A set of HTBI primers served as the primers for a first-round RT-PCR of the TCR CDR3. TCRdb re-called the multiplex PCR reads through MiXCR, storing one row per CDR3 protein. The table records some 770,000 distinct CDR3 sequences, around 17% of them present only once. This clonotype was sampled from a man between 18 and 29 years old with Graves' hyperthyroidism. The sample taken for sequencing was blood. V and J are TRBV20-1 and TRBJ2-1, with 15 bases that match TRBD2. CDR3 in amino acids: CSARDRTSGRANEQFF. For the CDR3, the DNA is TGCAGTGCTAGAGACCGGACTAGCGGGAGGGCCAATGAGCAGTTCTTC.